The 4 T cell receptor beta chains presented below share a single source sample, sequenced in a study of cytomegalovirus exposure and HLA in healthy donors. Use of 60 Vbeta and 13 Jbeta primers characterized the PCR. Clones were read by immunoSEQ multiplex PCR, and TCRdb kept only the in-frame ones, dropping some. Found here are about 150,000 clones, about four fifths of them singletons; the top ten hold approximately 0.99%. Sequencing input: PBMCs. The receptors here all came from a male donor in good health and CMV-seronegative.

This chain uses TRBV7-9 with TRBJ2-1; 11 nucleotides match TRBD2. This CDR3 spans 18 amino acids. Losses at the gene ends were 3 bases for V and 5 bases for J; bases not matched to a gene: 12. CDR1 and CDR2 from the germline V gene are SEHNR and FQNEAQ (reference sequence). The CDR3 DNA sequence: TGTGCCAGCAGCTTCCCTAGCGGGGGGCCATCATATAACAATGAGCAGTTCTTC. Protein: CASSFPSGGPSYNNEQFF.

With regard to this clone: The sample carries other DNA sequences with the same CDR3. The chain couples TRBV5-1 to TRBJ1-1; D perhaps matches TRBD1 (6 bases). This CDR3 region has 15 residues. Trimming pared 6 bases from V and 0 bases from J, leaving 15 bases between. Germline loops: CDR1 SGHRS, CDR2 YFSETQ. The CDR3 bases are TGCGCCAGCACCACGGGGGGCCCCTTGAACACTGAAGCTTTCTTT. As protein: CASTTGGPLNTEAFF.

A single count supports this clone. The chain combines TRBV19 with TRBJ1-1; 9 positions agree with TRBD1. The CDR3 spans 14 residues. CDR1 is LNHDA, CDR2 SQIVND, per germline (reference sequence). Unmatched junction bases numbered 3, after V lost 3 bases and J lost 4 bases. CDR3 residues: CASSMTGGITEAFF. The CDR3 coding sequence is TGTGCCAGTAGTATGACAGGGGGGATCACTGAAGCTTTCTTT.

On this clone itself: One junction end disagrees with the germline gene, perhaps due to a read error. The J gene is TRBJ2-7, the V gene TRBV7-9; D perhaps matches TRBD2 (6 bases). Per the germline V gene, CDR1 is SEHNR and CDR2 is FQNEAQ (reference sequence). CDR3 length: 12 residues. This CDR3 reads CSSSRGGAQTYF. CDR3 sequence (DNA): TGTTCCAGCAGTCGTGGCGGGGCCCAGACGTACTTC.